This is a list of T cell receptor beta chains from one sample in a study of PD-L1 blockade in urothelial cancer. The table came from immunoSEQ multiplex PCR; TCRdb's copy has only in-frame clones and leaves some out. The sample shows some 15,000 clones, approximately 90% of them seen only once. The material was PBMCs, obtained around atezolizumab (anti-PD-L1) treatment. These receptors were collected from a man aged 65-85 years with urothelial cancer. Both conserved end residues are part of each CDR3. The D gene is left open where the match is weak. The size field is filled for only some rows; it gives once, few, many or a size class.

TRBV5-1	NA	TRBJ1-1	NA	TGCGCCAGCGCTAGTAAACCGACAGTCCTCGGGGAAGCTTTCTTT	CASASKPTVLGEAFF
TRBV5-1	TRBD1	TRBJ2-1	NA	TGCGCCAGCAGCCCGGGACAGGGAGTAAGGGGTGAGCAGTTCTTC	CASSPGQGVRGEQFF
TRBV28	TRBD1	TRBJ1-1	NA	TGTGCCAGCAGTTTCTTCTCGACAGGGAGGACTGAAGCTTTCTTT	CASSFFSTGRTEAFF
TRBV5-1	TRBD1	TRBJ2-5	NA	TGCGCCAGCAGTTTAGGGACAGGGGTAGAGACCCAGTACTTC	CASSLGTGVETQYF
TRBV23-1	NA	TRBJ1-1	once	TGCGCCAGCAGTCACGTCCCGGAGGGGTGGGTCGGCACTGAAGCTTTCTTT	CASSHVPEGWVGTEAFF
TRBV6-5	TRBD1	TRBJ1-2	NA	TGTGCCAGCAGTTACGGACAGGGAGTCTATGGCTACACCTTC	CASSYGQGVYGYTF
TRBV12-5	TRBD1	TRBJ2-7	NA	TGTGCTAGTGGTTTCAGGACAGGTTCCTACGAGCAGTACTTC	CASGFRTGSYEQYF
TRBV10-3	TRBD2	TRBJ2-7	NA	TGTGCCATCAGTCTAGGACTAGCGGGGGATCGGACCTACGAGCAGTACTTC	CAISLGLAGDRTYEQYF
TRBV10-2	NA	TRBJ1-1	NA	TGCGCCAGCAGTGAGCAGGGAGGCACTGAAGCTTTCTTT	CASSEQGGTEAFF
TRBV30	NA	TRBJ2-5	NA	TGTGCCTGGAGTGTTGGCGGGTACCAAGAGACCCAGTACTTC	CAWSVGGYQETQYF
TRBV6-1	TRBD1	TRBJ2-7	NA	TGTGCCAGCAGTGAATGGGACAGGGTTTACTACGAGCAGTACTTC	CASSEWDRVYYEQYF
TRBV11-2	TRBD1	TRBJ1-6	few	TGTGCCAGCGGAGGACAGGTTAATTCACCCCTCCACTTT	CASGGQVNSPLHF
TRBV5-1	TRBD1	TRBJ2-5	NA	TGCGCCAGCAGCTTTCCGGGACAGGGGGCGGCCCAGTACTTC	CASSFPGQGAAQYF
TRBV11-2	TRBD2	TRBJ2-1	NA	TGTGCCAGCAGCTTGGGTCTAGCGGGGGGCTCCTACAATGAGCAGTTCTTC	CASSLGLAGGSYNEQFF
TRBV28	NA	TRBJ1-1	NA	TGTGCCAGCAGTCTAACGACAGCCGAAGCTTTCTTT	CASSLTTAEAFF
TRBV4-1	NA	TRBJ2-5	NA	TGCGCCAGCAGCCAAGAGGTCAACTGGGGGCGGGGGCAAGAGACCCAGTACTTC	CASSQEVNWGRGQETQYF
TRBV7-2	NA	TRBJ2-7	few	TGTGCCAGCGGCCAGGTAGGGGGAACCTACGAGCAGTACTTC	CASGQVGGTYEQYF
TRBV5-1	TRBD2	TRBJ2-7	NA	TGCGCCAGCAGCCCGGGGGGGGGAGAGTACGAGCAGTACTTC	CASSPGGGEYEQYF
TRBV6-5	TRBD1	TRBJ1-1	NA	TGTGCCAGCAGTTACACGGACAGGGTGAGGACTGAAGCTTTCTTT	CASSYTDRVRTEAFF
TRBV5-1	TRBD2	TRBJ2-7	NA	TGCGCCAGCAGCTTGGCCGGCGGGGGGTCCTACGAGCAGTACTTC	CASSLAGGGSYEQYF
TRBV10-3	TRBD1	TRBJ2-3	NA	TGTGCCATCAGAGCCGGGACAGGGGAAGGGGGCACAGATACGCAGTATTTT	CAIRAGTGEGGTDTQYF
TRBV5-1	TRBD2	TRBJ2-3	NA	TGCGCCAGCAGCTCGACTAGCGGGCCCACGGATACGCAGTATTTT	CASSSTSGPTDTQYF
TRBV29-1	NA	TRBJ2-7	NA	TGCAGCGTTGACGGTGTTGTAAAAGATCCTTACGAGCAGTACTTC	CSVDGVVKDPYEQYF
TRBV18	NA	TRBJ1-2	NA	TGTGCCAGCTCACCTTCTAATAACTATGGCTACACCTTC	CASSPSNNYGYTF
TRBV6-1	NA	TRBJ1-4	NA	TGTGCCAGCAGTGTGCAGGGGACAGAAAAACTGTTTTTT	CASSVQGTEKLFF
TRBV18	TRBD1	TRBJ2-7	NA	TGTGCCAGCACAACCGGGACAGGGGGTTACGAGCAGTACTTC	CASTTGTGGYEQYF
TRBV5-8	NA	TRBJ1-4	NA	TGTGCCAGCAGCCCGCTCCGTAGTGCTAATGAAAAACTGTTTTTT	CASSPLRSANEKLFF
TRBV28	NA	TRBJ1-5	NA	TGTGCCAGCAGTTCCCTAGACAGAGACAATCAGCCCCAGCATTTT	CASSSLDRDNQPQHF
TRBV5-1	TRBD1	TRBJ2-6	NA	TGCGCCAGCAGCTTCTCGACAGGGGGGCCTGGGGCCAACGTCCTGACTTTC	CASSFSTGGPGANVLTF
TRBV5-6	TRBD1	TRBJ1-1	once	TGTGCCAGCAGCTTGTTAACAGGGGGCTTCGGCACTGAAGCTTTCTTT	CASSLLTGGFGTEAFF
TRBV11-2	NA	TRBJ2-7	NA	TGTGCCAGCAGCTTAGGGTTTCCGGGGGACCGATCCTACGAGCAGTACTTC	CASSLGFPGDRSYEQYF
TRBV18	NA	TRBJ1-2	once	TGTGCCAGCTCACTTATCCCAAACCGGGACACGGGGAAAGGCTACACCTTC	CASSLIPNRDTGKGYTF
TRBV11-2	NA	TRBJ1-1	NA	TGTGCCAGCAGCTTGGACACCAACACTGAAGCTTTCTTT	CASSLDTNTEAFF
TRBV5-5	NA	TRBJ2-7	NA	TGTGCCAGCAGCCCAGGGAACCAATACGAGCAGTACTTC	CASSPGNQYEQYF
TRBV7-8	TRBD1	TRBJ1-2	once	TGTGCCAGCAGCTGGGGGGACAGGCTTTCGGAAGGCTACACCTTC	CASSWGDRLSEGYTF
TRBV28	TRBD2	TRBJ2-2	NA	TGTGCCAGCAGCCAACTAGCGGGGGTGGACGGGGAGCTGTTTTTT	CASSQLAGVDGELFF
TRBV7-9	NA	TRBJ2-7	few	TGTGCCAGCGCCCAGGCCGACTCCTACGAGCAGTACTTC	CASAQADSYEQYF
TRBV2	NA	TRBJ1-4	NA	TGTGCCAGCCGCCGTGAACTTGAAAAACTGTTTTTT	CASRRELEKLFF
TRBV4-1	NA	TRBJ1-1	few	TGCGCCAGCAGCCACGACCGGGACACTGAAGCTTTCTTT	CASSHDRDTEAFF
TRBV5-4	TRBD2	TRBJ2-1	NA	TGTGCCAGCAGCCTTAGCGGGGGGGTGTACAATGAGCAGTTCTTC	CASSLSGGVYNEQFF
TRBV7-8	NA	TRBJ2-4	NA	TGTGCCAGCAGCTCAACGGGAGTGTGGAAAAACATTCAGTACTTC	CASSSTGVWKNIQYF
TRBV7-2	NA	TRBJ2-5	NA	TGTGCCAGCAGCTTGGGTCAAGGGGTTTTCAGGGAGACCCAGTACTTC	CASSLGQGVFRETQYF
TRBV7-9	NA	TRBJ2-2	few	TGTGCCAGCAGCTTCTCGTCTACCGGGGAGCTGTTTTTT	CASSFSSTGELFF
TRBV12-5	TRBD1	TRBJ2-1	NA	TGTGCTAGTGGTTTGGCCCTCCAGGGGGCAGGCTACAATGAGCAGTTCTTC	CASGLALQGAGYNEQFF
TRBV10-3	TRBD1	TRBJ1-2	NA	TGTGCCATCAGCGAGGACAGGGGTGGCTACACCTTC	CAISEDRGGYTF
TRBV29-1	NA	TRBJ2-7	NA	TGCAGCGTTGTGGGTAAATCGGGCTCCTACGAGCAGTACTTC	CSVVGKSGSYEQYF
TRBV19	TRBD1	TRBJ2-7	NA	TGTGCCAGTAGTCGGGACAGGGCTGACTACGAGCAGTACTTC	CASSRDRADYEQYF
TRBV28	TRBD1	TRBJ2-3	NA	TGTGCCAGCAGTCTGGGGACAGGGAGGACAGATACGCAGTATTTT	CASSLGTGRTDTQYF
TRBV6-5	NA	TRBJ1-6	NA	TGTGCCAGCAGTTACTTCGGGCGGGATTCACCCCTCCACTTT	CASSYFGRDSPLHF
TRBV19	TRBD1	TRBJ2-7	NA	TGTGCCAGTAGGTTGGTTGGGACAGACTACGAGCAGTACTTC	CASRLVGTDYEQYF
TRBV5-4	NA	TRBJ1-1	NA	TGTGCCAGCAGCCCCGGGGAGGGGTGGGGGACTGAAGCTTTCTTT	CASSPGEGWGTEAFF
TRBV6-1	TRBD1	TRBJ1-2	NA	TGTGCCAGCAGGACGGACAGGGTCTGTGGCTACACCTTC	CASRTDRVCGYTF
TRBV7-6	NA	TRBJ1-4	NA	TGTGCCAGCAGCAACGGAGGGCTAGGGGAAAAACTGTTTTTT	CASSNGGLGEKLFF
TRBV6-1	NA	TRBJ1-1	NA	TGTGCCAGCAGATACCAGCGTGAAGCTTTCTTT	CASRYQREAFF